This TCR beta chain originates from a study of shared clonotypes between healthy human individuals. Assay used: immunoSEQ multiplex PCR; TCRdb lists only in-frame clones, some missing. The sample records about 490,000 clones, around 78% being singletons. Unmatched junction bases numbered 11, after V lost 4 bases and J lost 5 bases. Germline CDR1 and CDR2: GTSNPN and SVGIG (reference sequence). The CDR3 runs to 14 residues. This clonotype originated in a woman between 40 and 50 years old in good health. Some clones in this sample may be carry-over from other donors' samples. Sequencing was carried out using PBMCs. The chain combines TRBV30 with TRBJ2-7; 7 bases are a match to TRBD2. The CDR3 is CAWKPGGSNHEQYF. Here the CDR3 DNA reads TGTGCCTGGAAGCCAGGCGGGAGTAATCACGAGCAGTACTTC.